These T cell receptor beta chains were read from a single sample in a study of human T cells and chemical hapten exposure. A single record per CDR3 protein comes from TCRdb applying MiXCR to the RACE reads. The sample lists about 56,000 distinct CDR3 sequences, 9.3% occurring once. The specimen comprised whole blood, sampled in connection with sensitization to the hapten diphenylcyclopropenone (DPC). These TCRs come from a woman in her 40s with alopecia areata. Some clones in this sample may be carry-over from other donors' samples. Each CDR3 is given with its conserved first and last residue. A D gene is named only where the DNA matches it firmly. Clone size is shown for a subset of rows, as once, few, many or a class of expanded clone.

d_gene: .
j_gene: TRBJ2-2
abundance: many
v_gene: TRBV11-2
CDR3nt: TGTGCCAGCAGCACCCCGAGGGCGCCCGGGGAGCTGTTTTTT
CDR3aa: CASSTPRAPGELFF

d_gene: .
j_gene: TRBJ2-1
abundance: few
v_gene: TRBV5-1
CDR3nt: TGCGCCAGCAGCTCCACCGGGACTCGAAATAATGAGCAGTTCTTC
CDR3aa: CASSSTGTRNNEQFF

d_gene: .
j_gene: TRBJ1-2
abundance: many
v_gene: TRBV10-3
CDR3nt: TGTGCCATCAGTGATGCAGGGTATGGCTACACCTTC
CDR3aa: CAISDAGYGYTF

d_gene: .
j_gene: TRBJ2-1
abundance: .
v_gene: TRBV7-2
CDR3nt: TGTGCCAGCAGCCCCGAGGCGGGAAATGAGCAGTTCTTC
CDR3aa: CASSPEAGNEQFF

d_gene: .
j_gene: TRBJ1-1
abundance: medium-sized
v_gene: TRBV6-1
CDR3nt: TGTGCCAGCAGTGAAGCGCACGGTTCCCCTGAAGCTTTCTTT
CDR3aa: CASSEAHGSPEAFF

d_gene: TRBD1
j_gene: TRBJ1-6
abundance: many
v_gene: TRBV5-4
CDR3nt: TGTGCCAGCAGCTTGAAAACGCCAGGGGGATCCTATAATTCACCCCTCCACTTT
CDR3aa: CASSLKTPGGSYNSPLHF

d_gene: TRBD1
j_gene: TRBJ1-1
abundance: .
v_gene: TRBV5-4
CDR3nt: TGTGCCAGCAGCTTGACAGGGGGAGGCACTGAAGCTTTCTTT
CDR3aa: CASSLTGGGTEAFF

d_gene: .
j_gene: TRBJ1-4
abundance: .
v_gene: TRBV20-1
CDR3nt: TGCAGTGCTAGAGTCGGGCCAGGCCTGAATGAAAAACTGTTTTTT
CDR3aa: CSARVGPGLNEKLFF

d_gene: TRBD1
j_gene: TRBJ1-5
abundance: few
v_gene: TRBV27
CDR3nt: TGTGCCAGCAGTCGGACAGGGGAAGACAATCAGCCCCAGCATTTT
CDR3aa: CASSRTGEDNQPQHF

d_gene: TRBD2
j_gene: TRBJ2-3
abundance: few
v_gene: TRBV9
CDR3nt: TGTGCCAGCCGGCGGGGGGCTGGAGATACGCAGTATTTT
CDR3aa: CASRRGAGDTQYF

d_gene: TRBD1
j_gene: TRBJ2-1
abundance: many
v_gene: TRBV6-4
CDR3nt: TGTGCCAGCAGTGACCGGGACAGCGCCTCCTACAATGAGCAGTTCTTC
CDR3aa: CASSDRDSASYNEQFF

d_gene: TRBD2
j_gene: TRBJ2-1
abundance: few
v_gene: TRBV6-5
CDR3nt: TGTGCCAGCAAGCCTACTAGCGGCATCCCCGGGCAGTTCTTC
CDR3aa: CASKPTSGIPGQFF

d_gene: .
j_gene: TRBJ1-1
abundance: many
v_gene: TRBV7-6
CDR3nt: TGTGCCAGCAGCCCAGGGCAGGGATACACTGAAGCTTTCTTT
CDR3aa: CASSPGQGYTEAFF

d_gene: .
j_gene: TRBJ2-3
abundance: few
v_gene: TRBV9
CDR3nt: TGTGCCAGCAGCGCACTCCCTAGCACAGATACGCAGTATTTT
CDR3aa: CASSALPSTDTQYF

d_gene: .
j_gene: TRBJ1-1
abundance: many
v_gene: TRBV4-1
CDR3nt: TGCGCCATGCACCCGATTGGGGGCGCATTGGCTTTCTTT
CDR3aa: CAMHPIGGALAFF

d_gene: TRBD1
j_gene: TRBJ1-1
abundance: many
v_gene: TRBV29-1
CDR3nt: TGCAGCGTCTCAGGGGGGGAGGCCCCTGAAGCTTTCTTT
CDR3aa: CSVSGGEAPEAFF

d_gene: TRBD1
j_gene: TRBJ2-7
abundance: .
v_gene: TRBV5-4
CDR3nt: TGTGCCAGCAGCTTGGACGGGACAGGGGCCTACGAGCAGTACTTC
CDR3aa: CASSLDGTGAYEQYF

d_gene: .
j_gene: TRBJ2-7
abundance: .
v_gene: TRBV7-3
CDR3nt: TGTGCCAGCAGCTACGGGCCGAATTACGAGCAGTACTTC
CDR3aa: CASSYGPNYEQYF

d_gene: TRBD1
j_gene: TRBJ2-5
abundance: few
v_gene: TRBV5-8
CDR3nt: TGTGCCAGCAGCTTGCGGGACAGTCAAGAGACCCAGTACTTC
CDR3aa: CASSLRDSQETQYF

d_gene: .
j_gene: TRBJ1-1
abundance: many
v_gene: TRBV21-1
CDR3nt: TGTGCCAGCAGCAACGGGGGCCGGGTGGACACTGAAGCTTTCTTT
CDR3aa: CASSNGGRVDTEAFF

d_gene: TRBD1
j_gene: TRBJ2-7
abundance: few
v_gene: TRBV20-1
CDR3nt: TGCAGTGCTAAGGGACAGAGCTCCTACGAGCAGTACTTC
CDR3aa: CSAKGQSSYEQYF

d_gene: .
j_gene: TRBJ1-2
abundance: .
v_gene: TRBV28
CDR3nt: TGTGCCAGCAGTCTGGCAGGGTATGGCTACACCTTC
CDR3aa: CASSLAGYGYTF

d_gene: .
j_gene: TRBJ1-4
abundance: few
v_gene: TRBV7-2
CDR3nt: TGTGCCAGCAGCCGGATGTACGGACAAAATGAAAAACTGTTTTTT
CDR3aa: CASSRMYGQNEKLFF

d_gene: .
j_gene: TRBJ2-5
abundance: .
v_gene: TRBV5-1
CDR3nt: TGCGCCAGCAGCTTCGGCGGGACGAACTTGCCCCAGTACTTC
CDR3aa: CASSFGGTNLPQYF

d_gene: .
j_gene: TRBJ2-5
abundance: many
v_gene: TRBV29-1
CDR3nt: TGCAGCGTGAGGGACTCGTTCCAAGAGACCCAGTACTTC
CDR3aa: CSVRDSFQETQYF

d_gene: TRBD2
j_gene: TRBJ2-3
abundance: .
v_gene: TRBV7-2
CDR3nt: TGTGCCAGCAGCTTAGGCGGGGGGGCCGGTACGCAGTATTTT
CDR3aa: CASSLGGGAGTQYF

d_gene: .
j_gene: TRBJ1-1
abundance: many
v_gene: TRBV6-4
CDR3nt: TGTGCCAGCAGTGACGAGACTGAAGCTTTCTTT
CDR3aa: CASSDETEAFF

d_gene: .
j_gene: TRBJ2-6
abundance: few
v_gene: TRBV7-3
CDR3nt: TGTGCCAGCAGCCCCACCCCCGCCGCCAACGTCCTGACTTTC
CDR3aa: CASSPTPAANVLTF

d_gene: .
j_gene: TRBJ2-2
abundance: few
v_gene: TRBV6-1
CDR3nt: TGTGCCAGCAGTGAAAGGAGGGTCGGCGGGGAGCTGTTTTTT
CDR3aa: CASSERRVGGELFF

d_gene: TRBD1
j_gene: TRBJ1-6
abundance: many
v_gene: TRBV6-1
CDR3nt: TGTGCCAGCTATGGACAGGGGACGCATTCACCCCTCCACTTT
CDR3aa: CASYGQGTHSPLHF

d_gene: .
j_gene: TRBJ2-5
abundance: many
v_gene: TRBV5-4
CDR3nt: TGTGCCAGCAGCCTCGACAGCGAAGAGACCCAGTACTTC
CDR3aa: CASSLDSEETQYF

d_gene: TRBD1
j_gene: TRBJ1-3
abundance: many
v_gene: TRBV4-1
CDR3nt: TGCGCCAGCAGCCAAGTCCCCTCGACAGGGCGTCGCTTCTCTGGAAACACCATATATTTT
CDR3aa: CASSQVPSTGRRFSGNTIYF

d_gene: .
j_gene: TRBJ2-5
abundance: .
v_gene: TRBV4-1
CDR3nt: TGCGCCAGCAGAATGGGAAACCAAGAGACCCAGTACTTC
CDR3aa: CASRMGNQETQYF

d_gene: TRBD2
j_gene: TRBJ2-1
abundance: medium-sized
v_gene: TRBV29-1
CDR3nt: TGCAGCTCTAGCGGGGAAAGCTCCTACAATGAGCAGTTCTTC
CDR3aa: CSSSGESSYNEQFF

d_gene: .
j_gene: TRBJ2-1
abundance: many
v_gene: TRBV6-4
CDR3nt: TGTGCCAGCAGTGACTCACCCTCCGATGAGCAGTTCTTC
CDR3aa: CASSDSPSDEQFF

d_gene: .
j_gene: TRBJ2-7
abundance: few
v_gene: TRBV5-5
CDR3nt: TGTGCCAGCAGCTTGTACGGGCCCGCCGGGAACGAGCAGTACTTC
CDR3aa: CASSLYGPAGNEQYF

d_gene: .
j_gene: TRBJ2-2
abundance: many
v_gene: TRBV24-1
CDR3nt: TGTGCCACCAGTGACAGTCGGACAGTTTGGTCGAACACCGGGGAGCTGTTTTTT
CDR3aa: CATSDSRTVWSNTGELFF

d_gene: .
j_gene: TRBJ2-4
abundance: many
v_gene: TRBV9
CDR3nt: TGTGCCAGCAGCGTAGCTGGGGGCTTATCGGACATTCAGTACTTC
CDR3aa: CASSVAGGLSDIQYF

d_gene: .
j_gene: TRBJ2-7
abundance: .
v_gene: TRBV7-2
CDR3nt: TGTGCCAGCAGCCGGACAGTTCGCCACGAGCAGTACTTC
CDR3aa: CASSRTVRHEQYF

d_gene: .
j_gene: TRBJ2-5
abundance: many
v_gene: TRBV7-6
CDR3nt: TGTGCCAGCAGCTTATTTACCCAAGAGACCCAGTACTTC
CDR3aa: CASSLFTQETQYF

d_gene: TRBD1
j_gene: TRBJ2-2
abundance: many
v_gene: TRBV7-6
CDR3nt: TGTGCCAGCAGCAACCCGGGACAGGGGACCACCGGGGAGCTGTTTTTT
CDR3aa: CASSNPGQGTTGELFF

d_gene: .
j_gene: TRBJ2-7
abundance: many
v_gene: TRBV4-1
CDR3nt: TGCGCCAGCAGCCGGACGGAGAGCTCCTACGAGCAGTACTTC
CDR3aa: CASSRTESSYEQYF

d_gene: .
j_gene: TRBJ2-3
abundance: .
v_gene: TRBV6-4
CDR3nt: TGTGCCAGCAGCGCCCGGTTGGGGGACGGTACAGATACGCAGTATTTT
CDR3aa: CASSARLGDGTDTQYF

d_gene: TRBD2
j_gene: TRBJ2-5
abundance: .
v_gene: TRBV7-2
CDR3nt: TGTGCCAGCAGCTTAGCCTCACTAGCGGGGGGACAAGAGACCCAGTACTTC
CDR3aa: CASSLASLAGGQETQYF

d_gene: TRBD2
j_gene: TRBJ2-1
abundance: many
v_gene: TRBV6-5
CDR3nt: TGTGCCAGCAGGGGACTAGCGGGGAGGTACAATGAGCAGTTCTTC
CDR3aa: CASRGLAGRYNEQFF

d_gene: TRBD2
j_gene: TRBJ2-7
abundance: many
v_gene: TRBV5-1
CDR3nt: TGCGCCAGCAGCTTGGCCCCCTCTCTAGCGGGTTATACCTACGAGCAGTACTTC
CDR3aa: CASSLAPSLAGYTYEQYF

d_gene: .
j_gene: TRBJ2-1
abundance: many
v_gene: TRBV9
CDR3nt: TGTGCCAGCAGCGTAGTGAGTTTCGGGGAGCAGTTCTTC
CDR3aa: CASSVVSFGEQFF

d_gene: TRBD2
j_gene: TRBJ2-3
abundance: many
v_gene: TRBV6-4
CDR3nt: TGTGCCAGCAGTGAGGGCGGGGGGGCCACAGATACGCAGTATTTT
CDR3aa: CASSEGGGATDTQYF

d_gene: TRBD1
j_gene: TRBJ2-7
abundance: many
v_gene: TRBV7-3
CDR3nt: TGTGCCAGCAGCTTAACGGGGACAGGGGTCTACGAGCAGTACTTC
CDR3aa: CASSLTGTGVYEQYF

d_gene: .
j_gene: TRBJ2-5
abundance: many
v_gene: TRBV7-9
CDR3nt: TGTGCCAGCAGCTTACTCCAGGGCTTGGAGACCCAGTACTTC
CDR3aa: CASSLLQGLETQYF

d_gene: TRBD2
j_gene: TRBJ2-3
abundance: .
v_gene: TRBV7-3
CDR3nt: TGTGCCAGCAGCTTAACCTCGACTAGCGGGAGGTCCACAGATACGCAGTATTTT
CDR3aa: CASSLTSTSGRSTDTQYF

d_gene: TRBD1
j_gene: TRBJ1-4
abundance: few
v_gene: TRBV20-1
CDR3nt: TGCAGTGCTAGACGTGGGACAGGGGAGGGAGAAAAACTGTTTTTT
CDR3aa: CSARRGTGEGEKLFF

d_gene: TRBD1
j_gene: TRBJ1-1
abundance: many
v_gene: TRBV7-2
CDR3nt: TGTGCCAGCAGCCCACAGGGGATGGAAGCTTTCTTT
CDR3aa: CASSPQGMEAFF